This entry lists 16 T cell receptor beta chains sequenced from one sample in a study of cytomegalovirus exposure and HLA in healthy donors. Some clones are missing from TCRdb's copy, which holds only in-frame ones; the method was immunoSEQ multiplex PCR. The profile shows 100,000 to 150,000 clones, about 88% of them singletons. The sequenced sample was PBMCs. All receptors come from a man younger than 35 in good health and CMV-seropositive.

The V call is TRBV27, the J call TRBJ1-3, with D unclear. CDR1 is MNHEY, CDR2 SMNVEV, per germline (reference sequence). The CDR3 is 13 residues long. The V end lost 6 bases, the J end lost 0 bases, and 6 bases lay between the germline ends. In DNA, the CDR3 is TGTGCCAGCAGCCGGGACTCTGGAAACACCATATATTTT. It yields the protein CASSRDSGNTIYF.

The chain is built from TRBV6-4 and TRBJ2-3; the D gene is possibly TRBD1 (6 bases). The CDR3 is 15 amino acids. In germline, CDR1 is MRHNA, CDR2 SNTAGT. V was pared by 4 bases and J by 6 bases, with 17 bases between. This chain's CDR3 is CASSASDSHGDTQYF. CDR3 nucleotide sequence: TGTGCCAGCAGTGCCTCGGACAGCCATGGGGATACGCAGTATTTT.

V gene TRBV4-1 combines with J gene TRBJ2-5; 11 positions agree with TRBD2. The CDR3 runs to 17 residues. V trimming: 0 bases; J trimming: 2 bases; junction bases outside the gene matches: 5. The germline V gene has CDR1 MGHRA and CDR2 YSYEKL. For the CDR3, the DNA is TGCGCCAGCAGCCAAGATTTAGCGGGGGGGCCGCAAGAGACCCAGTACTTC. It codes for CASSQDLAGGPQETQYF.

The chain carries TRBV4-3 and TRBJ1-1; TRBD1 is a possible D gene (5 bases). Germline V gene sequence: CDR1 LGHNA, CDR2 YSLEER. Trimming pared 3 bases from V and 0 bases from J, leaving 20 bases between. The CDR3 runs 18 residues. The chain's CDR3 is CASSQGTGGYLLNTEAFF. CDR3 coding DNA: TGCGCCAGCAGCCAGGGGACCGGGGGTTACCTTCTGAACACTGAAGCTTTCTTT.

The chain joins TRBV6-5 to TRBJ2-7; a possible D gene is TRBD1 (7 bases). Germline CDR1 MNHEY, CDR2 SVGAGI. This CDR3 contains 15 residues. V gave up 6 bases and J gave up 5 bases, with 20 bases separating them. The CDR3, as DNA: TGTGCCAGCAGGCTTCGTTACAGGGGAGGCGACGAGCAGTACTTC. Protein sequence: CASRLRYRGGDEQYF.

The chain joins TRBV7-9 to TRBJ2-2; 9 bases agree with TRBD1. V trimming: 6 bases; J trimming: 3 bases; junction bases outside the gene matches: 17. Germline CDR1 and CDR2: SEHNR and FQNEAQ (reference sequence). The CDR3 length is 19 residues. This CDR3 is CASRFARDREKTDTGELFF. Here the CDR3 DNA reads TGTGCCAGCAGGTTCGCCCGGGACAGGGAAAAAACTGACACCGGGGAGCTGTTTTTT.

The chain combines TRBV19 with TRBJ2-5, with 7 positions matching TRBD2. From germline, CDR1 is LNHDA and CDR2 SQIVND (reference sequence). The CDR3 loop spans 17 amino acids. Trimming cost V 3 bases and J 1 base; bases outside gene matches: 11. The CDR3 nucleotides are TGTGCCAGTAGTATGTTCGCGGGAAGCGGGGTCCAAGAGACCCAGTACTTC. Protein: CASSMFAGSGVQETQYF.

The rearrangement joins TRBV6-1 to TRBJ2-5; 8 bases line up with TRBD2. Germline values: CDR1 MNHNS, CDR2 SASEGT. CDR3 length equals 14 residues. Trimming cost V 2 bases and J 5 bases; bases outside gene matches: 4. The CDR3: CASSESGGPETQYF. DNA for the CDR3: TGTGCCAGCAGTGAATCGGGGGGGCCCGAGACCCAGTACTTC.

J is TRBJ2-7 and V is TRBV7-9; 10 nucleotides agree with TRBD1. The trim removed 5 bases at V and 3 bases at J, leaving 10 bases unmatched. There are 16 residues in the CDR3. CDR1 is SEHNR, CDR2 FQNEAQ, per germline (reference sequence). The CDR3 sequence: CASSLGTGAFIYEQYF. For the CDR3, the DNA is TGTGCCAGCAGCCTAGGGACAGGGGCCTTCATCTACGAGCAGTACTTC. The full variable domain, rest sourced from reference TRBV7-9 and TRBJ2-7, is DTGVSQNPRHKITKRGQNVTFRCDPISEHNRLYWYRQTLGQGPEFLTYFQNEAQLEKSRLLSDRFSAERPKGSFSTLEIQRTEQGDSAMYLCASSLGTGAFIYEQYFGPGTRLTVT.

V gene TRBV14 combines with J gene TRBJ2-7; 11 bases line up with TRBD1. The CDR3 has 14 residues. Germline CDR1 and CDR2: SGHDN and FVKESK. The ends lost 3 bases at V and 4 bases at J; junction bases unmatched: 2. The CDR3 reads CASSQGTGGYEQYF. The CDR3 nucleotides are TGTGCCAGCAGCCAGGGGACAGGGGGGTACGAGCAGTACTTC.

This clone was observed a handful of times. The V call is TRBV27, the J call TRBJ2-5, with a tentative D call TRBD1 (6 bases). Germline CDR1 MNHEY, CDR2 SMNVEV (reference sequence). The V gene lost 0 bases and the J gene lost 1 base, with 18 bases spanning the gap. CDR3 size: 18 residues. The CDR3: CASSLSSRRGAPQETQYF. Written as DNA, the CDR3 is TGTGCCAGCAGTTTATCGTCGCGCAGGGGTGCACCCCAAGAGACCCAGTACTTC.

CDR3 in DNA: TGTGCCAGCAGTGGCTCTCGACAGGGATCCTACAATGAGCAGTTCTTC. Translated, it gives CASSGSRQGSYNEQFF. The chain links TRBV25-1 to TRBJ2-1; 7 nucleotides agree with TRBD1. Germline CDR1 reads MGHDK; CDR2 reads SYGVNS. The CDR3 is 16 residues long. After removal of 4 bases from V and 1 base from J, the junction contained 7 bases not matched to a gene.

The rearrangement joins TRBV5-1 to TRBJ1-2; TRBD1 matches 9 bases. Unmatched junction bases numbered 6, after V lost 4 bases and J lost 5 bases. The CDR3 has 14 amino acids. Germline V gives CDR1 SGHRS, CDR2 YFSETQ. In DNA, the CDR3 is TGCGCCAGCAGCGCCGGACAGGGGATGTATGGCTACACCTTC. Its protein product is CASSAGQGMYGYTF.

In its sample, this clone was seen once. This chain connects TRBV7-2 to TRBJ2-7; 7 nucleotides line up with TRBD1. The CDR3 runs to 14 residues. V was pared by 5 bases and J by 4 bases, with 8 bases of the junction left unmatched. CDR1 SGHTA and CDR2 FQGNSA come from the germline V gene. The CDR3 spells CASSPATGSYEQYF. The CDR3 nucleotides are TGTGCCAGCAGCCCCGCGACAGGGTCGTACGAGCAGTACTTC.

The chain has TRBV9 and TRBJ1-6; no clear D gene. Germline CDR1 SGDLS, CDR2 YYNGEE. This CDR3 comprises 13 residues. V lost 0 bases, J lost 9 bases, and 7 bases lay in between. The CDR3 region has the DNA TGTGCCAGCAGCGTAGACGGTAGTTCACCCCTCCACTTT. It translates to CASSVDGSSPLHF.

The J gene is TRBJ2-7, the V gene TRBV27; D gene ambiguous. The CDR3 covers 14 residues. V lost 4 bases and J lost 2, with 12 bases in between. Per the germline V gene, CDR1 is MNHEY and CDR2 is SMNVEV (reference sequence). CDR3 coding DNA: TGTGCCAGCAGTTCGGCAGACTCTCCCTACGAGCAGTACTTC. Translating gives CASSSADSPYEQYF.